Following are 11 T cell receptor beta chains from one sample sequenced in a study of T cells after yellow fever vaccination (dated by TCRdb to about 2019). What this sample's treatment or condition label stands for: live attenuated yellow fever vaccine strain. Receptor libraries were prepared by 5' RACE. Sequencing took place on an Illumina HiSeq 2500. TCRdb cleaned the public reads at Q25 with fastp, built clones with MiXCR and kept in-frame beta chains. Rows are unified per CDR3 protein, each entry keeping the most common DNA and genes. This sample lists approximately 110,000 distinct CDR3 sequences; about 7.4% were detected once. Clones ranked in the top ten supply about 2.7% of the sample. This material consisted of CD4+ T cells sorted from PBMCs, taken approximately 11 days after the first yellow fever vaccination. These receptors all come from a man younger than 35 who received the YFV17D yellow fever vaccine.

This clonotype came up many times. The chain has TRBV7-9 and TRBJ1-6, with 7 nucleotides matching TRBD1. The trim removed 3 bases at V and 7 bases at J, leaving 6 bases unmatched. The V gene's germline CDR1 is SEHNR and CDR2 FQNEAQ (reference sequence). The CDR3 is 15 residues long. Here the CDR3 DNA reads TGTGCCAGCAGCTTGACCGGGACAGTGAATTCACCCCTCCACTTT. Residues: CASSLTGTVNSPLHF.

This clonotype was observed at least ten times. This rearrangement joins TRBV10-3 to TRBJ1-2; D is perhaps TRBD1 (5 bases). The CDR3 totals 13 residues. Trimming removed 3 bases at V and 14 bases at J, with 19 bases between. From germline, CDR1 is ENHRY and CDR2 SYGVKD. The CDR3 protein is CAISDAPGDVGTF. The DNA for the CDR3 is TGTGCCATCAGTGATGCCCCCGGGGACGTGGGGACCTTC.

The chain combines TRBV7-9 with TRBJ2-1; no clear D gene. Germline loops: CDR1 SEHNR, CDR2 FQNEAQ (reference sequence). The CDR3 consists of 13 residues. Trimming removed 4 bases from V and 7 bases from J, with 11 bases in between. CDR3 in DNA: TGTGCCAGCAGCTCGGGCAGGATGAATGAGCAGTTCTTC. This codes for CASSSGRMNEQFF. Supplemented by reference TRBV7-9 and TRBJ2-1, the full variable domain reads DTGVSQNPRHKITKRGQNVTFRCDPISEHNRLYWYRQTLGQGPEFLTYFQNEAQLEKSRLLSDRFSAERPKGSFSTLEIQRTEQGDSAMYLCASSSGRMNEQFFGPGTRLTVL.

This clonotype was observed a few times. The CDR3 DNA sequence: TGTGCCAGTAGTATAGAGGCAAGCTCCTACAATGAGCAGTTCTTC. Translated, it gives CASSIEASSYNEQFF. J is TRBJ2-1 and V is TRBV19; no firm D call. The CDR3 runs to 15 residues. V was pared by 0 bases and J by 0 bases, with 6 bases between. Germline CDR1 reads LNHDA; CDR2 reads SQIVND (reference sequence).

This clonotype was seen at least ten times. The rearrangement joins TRBV20-1 to TRBJ2-1; no firm D call. Germline values: CDR1 DFQATT, CDR2 SNEGSKA (reference sequence). This CDR3 is built from 14 residues. V gave up 6 bases and J gave up 0 bases, with 12 bases separating them. The CDR3 reads CSAPGSSSYNEQFF. The DNA of the CDR3 is TGCAGTGCCCCGGGCAGTTCCTCCTACAATGAGCAGTTCTTC.

This clonotype was counted at least ten times. The J gene is TRBJ2-5, the V gene TRBV29-1, with a tentative D call TRBD1 (6 bases). V lost 7 bases, J lost 3 bases, and 12 bases lay in between. The CDR3 runs 12 residues. The germline V gene encodes CDR1 SQVTM and CDR2 ANQGSEA. The CDR3 reads CSGGTTEETQYF. In DNA, the CDR3 is TGCAGCGGGGGGACAACCGAAGAGACCCAGTACTTC.

This clonotype showed up many times. V and J are TRBV15 and TRBJ2-7; 8 nucleotides line up with TRBD2. Germline-derived CDR1 and CDR2 are LNHNV and YYDKDF (reference sequence). The CDR3 totals 16 residues. The J segment lost 5 bases and the V segment lost 1 base, leaving 10 bases of the junction unmatched. The CDR3 here is CATSRGRAGGNDEQYF. The CDR3 DNA follows: TGTGCCACCAGCAGAGGTAGGGCGGGGGGAAATGACGAGCAGTACTTC.

This clonotype was counted many times. The V gene is TRBV5-1, the J gene TRBJ2-5; 7 nucleotides match TRBD1. J gave up 0 bases and V 6 bases, and 2 bases lay outside the gene matches. Looked up from germline, CDR1 is SGHRS and CDR2 is YFSETQ. The CDR3 extends over 13 amino acids. This CDR3 is CASIGQDQETQYF. CDR3 nucleotides: TGCGCCAGCATCGGACAGGACCAAGAGACCCAGTACTTC.

This clonotype showed up many times. The chain couples TRBV7-9 to TRBJ1-4, with D uncertain. The germline V and J ends were trimmed by 3 bases and 4 bases, with 9 bases remaining between them. Germline lookup yields CDR1 SEHNR and CDR2 FQNEAQ (reference sequence). The length of the CDR3 is 14 residues. The CDR3 protein is CASSFDGSNEKLFF. CDR3 bases: TGTGCCAGCAGCTTCGACGGCAGTAATGAAAAACTGTTTTTT. Based on the CDR3 plus reference TRBV7-9 and TRBJ1-4, the full variable domain is DTGVSQNPRHKITKRGQNVTFRCDPISEHNRLYWYRQTLGQGPEFLTYFQNEAQLEKSRLLSDRFSAERPKGSFSTLEIQRTEQGDSAMYLCASSFDGSNEKLFFGSGTQLSVL.

This clonotype was seen ten or more times. The rearrangement joins TRBV5-6 to TRBJ2-5; 11 bases line up with TRBD2. V trimming: 4 bases; J trimming: 9 bases; junction bases outside the gene matches: 8. The CDR3 covers 14 residues. Germline V gene data show CDR1 as SGHDT and CDR2 as YYEEEE. DNA for the CDR3: TGTGCCAGCAGCCAGACTAGCGGGGTCGGGCCCCAGTACTTC. It yields the protein CASSQTSGVGPQYF.

In this sample, this clonotype turned up many times. The rearrangement uses TRBV20-1 and TRBJ2-5, with TRBD1 matching over 9 bases. Germline V gene sequence: CDR1 DFQATT, CDR2 SNEGSKA (reference sequence). Trimming took 6 bases from V and 1 from J; bases not matched to a gene: 9. The CDR3 has 15 residues. The CDR3: CSASTGGATQETQYF. CDR3 DNA: TGCAGTGCAAGCACAGGGGGCGCAACCCAAGAGACCCAGTACTTC.